What follows are 24 T cell receptor beta chains derived from one specimen sequenced in a study of cytomegalovirus exposure and HLA in healthy donors. Use of 60 Vbeta and 13 Jbeta primers characterized the PCR. Produced via immunoSEQ multiplex PCR; TCRdb's table is partial and in-frame only. The repertoire has more than 150,000 clones, around 80% of them found once; the top ten carry approximately 1.3%. Material: PBMCs. Receptors were obtained from a young man in good health and CMV-seronegative.

The chain is built from TRBV19 and TRBJ2-5; D remains ambiguous. CDR1 and CDR2 from the germline V gene are LNHDA and SQIVND (reference sequence). This CDR3 contains 12 residues. V shed 8 bases and J shed 2 bases, with 9 bases lying between them. The CDR3 is CASGPHQETQYF. The CDR3 DNA follows: TGTGCCAGTGGCCCCCATCAAGAGACCCAGTACTTC.

This clone was seen a few times. The chain joins TRBV11-3 to TRBJ1-3, with TRBD1 matching 8 bases. The CDR3 totals 15 residues. Germline V gene data show CDR1 as SGHNT and CDR2 as YENEEA. Trimming cost V 0 bases and J 2 bases; bases outside gene matches: 0. The CDR3 DNA is TGTGCCAGCAGCTTAGACAGGGGGCCTGGAAACACCATATATTTT. Residues: CASSLDRGPGNTIYF.

V usage is TRBV2 and J usage is TRBJ2-1, with D possibly being TRBD1 (5 bases). Trimming took 3 bases from V and 0 from J, leaving 12 bases between them. Germline V CDR1 and CDR2: SNHLY, FYNNEI. The CDR3 is made up of 16 amino acids. Here the CDR3 DNA reads TGTGCCAGCAGTGATGGGCTGGGGCGCTCCTACAATGAGCAGTTCTTC. Its protein is CASSDGLGRSYNEQFF.

The chain employs TRBV19 and TRBJ1-2; TRBD1 agrees at 11 bases. This CDR3 is built from 15 residues. J was trimmed by 2 bases and V by 3 bases; bases with no gene match: 2. Germline CDR1 reads LNHDA; CDR2 reads SQIVND (reference sequence). The CDR3 reads CASSIGQGANYGYTF. In DNA, the CDR3 is TGTGCCAGTAGTATTGGACAGGGGGCGAACTATGGCTACACCTTC.

This chain uses TRBV7-8 with TRBJ1-5; 11 bases align to TRBD1. The CDR3 has 15 amino acids. After removal of 5 bases from V and 5 bases from J, the junction contained 5 bases not matched to a gene. Germline lookup yields CDR1 SGHVS and CDR2 FQNEAQ. CDR3 loop: CASSRGTGGYQPQHF. CDR3 DNA: TGTGCCAGCAGCCGCGGGACAGGGGGATATCAGCCCCAGCATTTT. The variable domain in full, completed from reference TRBV7-8 and TRBJ1-5, reads GAGVSQSPRYKVAKRGQDVALRCDPISGHVSLFWYQQALGQGPEFLTYFQNEAQLDKSGLPSDRFFAERPEGSVSTLKIQRTQQEDSAVYLCASSRGTGGYQPQHFGDGTRLSIL.

This chain connects TRBV11-2 to TRBJ2-5; D might be TRBD1 (5 bases). The length of the CDR3 is 13 residues. Trimming cost V 5 bases and J 4 bases, with 11 bases left between them. Germline V gene sequence: CDR1 SGHAT, CDR2 FQNNGV. The CDR3 here is CASSPGQGETQYF. The CDR3 DNA is TGTGCCAGCAGCCCTGGGCAGGGAGAGACCCAGTACTTC.

This chain connects TRBV7-9 to TRBJ2-5; tentative D call: TRBD2 (6 bases). The germline V and J ends were trimmed by 1 base and 11 bases, with 17 bases remaining between them. The germline V gene encodes CDR1 SEHNR and CDR2 FQNEAQ (reference sequence). The CDR3 contains 14 residues. Here the CDR3 reads CASSLVALSGEQYF. The CDR3 region has the DNA TGTGCCAGCAGCTTAGTGGCCCTTTCGGGAGAGCAGTACTTC.

The chain is built from TRBV9 and TRBJ2-2; the D is unclear. This CDR3 has 14 amino acids. Looked up from germline, CDR1 is SGDLS and CDR2 is YYNGEE. Between the trimmed V and J ends, which lost 0 bases and 4 bases, there was a span of 7 bases. CDR3: CASSVARLTGELFF. The CDR3 nucleotides are TGTGCCAGCAGCGTAGCCAGGCTCACCGGGGAGCTGTTTTTT.

The chain joins TRBV4-2 to TRBJ2-5; 11 nucleotides align to TRBD1. The J call may be in error: the DNA end matches TRBJ2-7 better. The CDR3 has 15 residues. Germline CDR1 reads LGHNA; CDR2 reads YNFKEQ. The CDR3 sequence is CASSEGTGGSYEQYF. The CDR3 DNA reads as TGTGCCAGCAGCGAGGGGACAGGGGGATCCTACGAGCAGTACTTC.

This clone was seen only once. The chain joins TRBV7-9 to TRBJ1-2; D is undetermined. Trimming shortened V by 1 base and J by 0 bases, and 9 bases separated the two germline ends. The CDR3 spans 15 residues. Per germline, CDR1 SEHNR and CDR2 FQNEAQ (reference sequence). The CDR3 sequence is CASSLEQKANYGYTF. DNA of the CDR3: TGTGCCAGCAGCTTAGAACAGAAAGCTAACTATGGCTACACCTTC.

This chain connects TRBV7-9 to TRBJ1-5; TRBD1 aligns across 11 bases. Germline-derived CDR1 and CDR2 are SEHNR and FQNEAQ (reference sequence). The CDR3 is 17 residues long. V lost 5 bases and J lost 3; bases outside the gene matches: 9. The CDR3 bases are TGTGCCAGCAGCAATACCGGGACAGGGGGTTTCAATCAGCCCCAGCATTTT. It codes for CASSNTGTGGFNQPQHF. Full variable domain (rest looked up from reference TRBV7-9 and TRBJ1-5): DTGVSQNPRHKITKRGQNVTFRCDPISEHNRLYWYRQTLGQGPEFLTYFQNEAQLEKSRLLSDRFSAERPKGSFSTLEIQRTEQGDSAMYLCASSNTGTGGFNQPQHFGDGTRLSIL.

This clone was seen a few times. The rearrangement joins TRBV7-8 to TRBJ2-3; 9 bases fit TRBD1. Germline CDR1 SGHVS, CDR2 FQNEAQ. J was trimmed by 4 bases and V by 2 bases; bases with no gene match: 10. The CDR3 has 17 residues. CDR3 protein: CASSLRWDREFSDTQYF. In DNA form, the CDR3 reads TGTGCCAGCAGCTTAAGGTGGGACAGGGAGTTTTCAGATACGCAGTATTTT.

The chain employs TRBV27 and TRBJ2-5; TRBD1 matches at 9 bases. Germline V gives CDR1 MNHEY, CDR2 SMNVEV (reference sequence). The J segment lost 3 bases and the V segment lost 1 base, leaving 3 bases of the junction unmatched. CDR3 size: 15 residues. This CDR3 is CASSLFGTGKETQYF. The CDR3 nucleotides are TGTGCCAGCAGTTTATTTGGGACAGGGAAAGAGACCCAGTACTTC.

The CDR3 spells CASSLEVLTEAFF. The CDR3, as DNA: TGTGCCAGCAGCTTAGAGGTTCTTACTGAAGCTTTCTTT. The chain carries TRBV7-3 and TRBJ1-1; no firm D call. Trimming removed 2 bases from V and 5 bases from J, with 9 bases in between. There are 13 residues in the CDR3. From germline, CDR1 is SGHTA and CDR2 FQGTGA.

This clone was counted between two and nine times. The genes are TRBV7-8 and TRBJ1-5; 7 nucleotides agree with TRBD1. Trimming took 5 bases from V and 2 from J; bases not matched to a gene: 15. Per germline, CDR1 SGHVS and CDR2 FQNEAQ. The length of the CDR3 is 18 residues. The DNA for the CDR3 is TGTGCCAGCAGCCCCCGCTGGGGAGAGGGGGCTGGCAATCAGCCCCAGCATTTT. Translation gives CASSPRWGEGAGNQPQHF.

This sequence joins TRBV7-9 and TRBJ2-5; 8 bases agree with TRBD1. CDR1 and CDR2 (germline): SEHNR, FQNEAQ (reference sequence). V trimming: 7 bases; J trimming: 4 bases; junction bases outside the gene matches: 8. The CDR3 is 14 amino acids. The chain's CDR3 is CASTAGTGRETQYF. The CDR3, as DNA: TGTGCCAGCACCGCCGGGACAGGACGAGAGACCCAGTACTTC.

The table lists this clone with a few counts. This chain connects TRBV12-5 to TRBJ1-1; D not certain. CDR3 size: 16 residues. Trimming removed 0 bases from V and 5 bases from J, with 16 bases in between. Germline V gene lookup returns CDR1 LGHNT and CDR2 FRNRAP. CDR3 loop: CASGLVRSNGFTEAFF. CDR3 nucleotide sequence: TGTGCTAGTGGTTTGGTAAGGTCAAACGGGTTTACTGAAGCTTTCTTT.

A word on this clone: Other DNA sequences in this sample translate to the same CDR3. The chain has TRBV19 and TRBJ2-5; D is unclear. Germline CDR1 reads LNHDA; CDR2 reads SQIVND (reference sequence). V was pared by 4 bases and J by 2 bases, with 8 bases between. The CDR3 is made up of 13 amino acids. In DNA, the CDR3 is TGTGCCAGTAGTACTAGAGTACAAGAGACCCAGTACTTC. As protein: CASSTRVQETQYF.

The chain links TRBV18 to TRBJ2-7, with 14 bases that match TRBD2. CDR1 is KGHSH, CDR2 LQKENI, per germline. This CDR3 spans 20 amino acids. V lost 1 base and J lost 2; bases outside the gene matches: 13. DNA of the CDR3: TGTGCCAGCTCACCACTTCGACTAGCGGGGGGGCGGGACTACGCCTACGAGCAGTACTTC. It is translated as CASSPLRLAGGRDYAYEQYF.

This clone was counted between two and nine times. The CDR3 here is CASSSAGTGGGSNQPQHF. CDR3 DNA sequence: TGTGCCAGTAGTTCCGCCGGGACAGGCGGTGGGAGCAATCAGCCCCAGCATTTT. This chain joins TRBV19 and TRBJ1-5; 8 bases fit TRBD1. CDR1 is LNHDA, CDR2 SQIVND, per germline (reference sequence). The CDR3 has 18 residues. V trimming: 5 bases; J trimming: 1 base; junction bases outside the gene matches: 13.

Regarding this clone: One junction end disagrees with the germline gene, perhaps due to a read error. The chain carries TRBV7-3 and TRBJ1-4; 10 bases align to TRBD1. The CDR3 length is 15 residues. Germline V lookup: CDR1 SGHTA, CDR2 FQGTGA. CDR3 in DNA: TGTGCCAGCAGCCTAACCGGGACAGGGGATGAAAAACTGTTTTTT. It translates to CASSLTGTGDEKLFF.

The chain combines TRBV19 with TRBJ1-3, with D maybe TRBD1 (6 bases). Germline V lookup: CDR1 LNHDA, CDR2 SQIVND (reference sequence). CDR3 size: 12 residues. The V gene lost 9 bases and the J gene lost 13 bases, with 19 bases spanning the gap. The CDR3 is CASMDSPTDIYF. The DNA of the CDR3 is TGTGCCAGCATGGACAGTCCAACAGATATATATTTT.

The chain is built from TRBV19 and TRBJ1-2; no reliable D call. The ends were cut back, 7 bases at V and 7 bases at J, with 10 bases in the middle. This CDR3 is built from 11 residues. Germline CDR1 is LNHDA and CDR2 is SQIVND (reference sequence). The DNA of the CDR3 is TGTGCCAGTAAGCGGCGGGGTGGCTACACCTTC. It encodes CASKRRGGYTF.

The chain combines TRBV5-4 with TRBJ2-3; D possibly corresponds to TRBD1 (5 bases). V was trimmed by 4 bases and J by 4 bases, leaving 13 bases between them. The CDR3 is made up of 14 amino acids. Germline values: CDR1 SGHNT, CDR2 YYREEE (reference sequence). Here the CDR3 reads CASSDQGAADTQYF. The CDR3 DNA sequence: TGTGCCAGCAGCGACCAGGGTGCCGCAGATACGCAGTATTTT.